The TCR beta chain under discussion was sequenced for a study of blood T cell repertoires in COVID-19. On the study more broadly: From the United States, Italy and Spain came samples of acute and convalescent COVID-19.

Clones were read by immunoSEQ multiplex PCR, and TCRdb kept only the in-frame ones, dropping some. The data hold about 440,000 clones, with 80% to 95% observed a single time. Cohort placement rested on clinical history that participants reported themselves. All recovered Cohort 3 donors got two negative PCRs, got clearance, or saw symptom resolution. The V gene's germline CDR1 is SGHVS and CDR2 FQNEAQ. V was clipped by 7 bases and J by 1 base, with 16 bases between them. The CDR3 is 15 residues long. The rearrangement joins TRBV7-8 to TRBJ1-1; the D gene is possibly TRBD1 (6 bases). Material for sequencing was PBMCs or T cells enriched from blood (not recorded which). This TCR was sampled from a man aged 18 to 35 who had recovered from COVID-19. The CDR3 region has the DNA TGTGCCAGCACCCCAGTGCAGGGGAGGAACACTGAAGCTTTCTTT. Its translation: CASTPVQGRNTEAFF. The full variable domain, rest sourced from reference TRBV7-8 and TRBJ1-1, is GAGVSQSPRYKVAKRGQDVALRCDPISGHVSLFWYQQALGQGPEFLTYFQNEAQLDKSGLPSDRFFAERPEGSVSTLKIQRTQQEDSAVYLCASTPVQGRNTEAFFGQGTRLTVV.